This entry lists 23 T cell receptor beta chains sequenced from one sample in a study of cytomegalovirus exposure and HLA in healthy donors (dated by TCRdb to 2016 to 2017). The method behind the library was the immunoSEQ multiplex PCR assay. For the multiplex PCR, a mixture combining 60 forward primers for TCR Vbeta segments and 13 reverse primers for TCR Jbeta segments was used. TCRdb obtained this table from immuneACCESS and retained in-frame rearrangements with V and J assigned. These tables miss some clones; where compared with another copy, unresolved V genes account for less than half of the shortfall, and the remainder is unexplained. Here the sample has roughly 200,000 clones; 79% occur a single time. Approximately 4% of the sample is held by the ten biggest clonotypes. The sequenced sample consisted of PBMCs. The source of these receptors is a woman aged 25 to 39 in good health and CMV-seropositive.

The V call is TRBV14, the J call TRBJ2-4, with 8 nucleotides matching TRBD2. Germline V lookup: CDR1 SGHDN, CDR2 FVKESK. V dropped 1 base and J dropped 6; count of bases not matched to a gene: 8. The CDR3 sequence is 16 residues long. The CDR3, as DNA: TGTGCCAGCAGCCAAGGACTAGCGCAAGGGGGAAACATTCAGTACTTC. It is translated as CASSQGLAQGGNIQYF.

There are a few counts of this clone. The chain combines TRBV19 with TRBJ2-2; D is unclear. The V end lost 7 bases, the J end lost 9 bases, and 12 bases lay between the germline ends. Germline V lookup: CDR1 LNHDA, CDR2 SQIVND (reference sequence). This CDR3 has 12 residues. The DNA for the CDR3 is TGTGCCAGTACTGGTCTGGGCCGGGAGCTGTTTTTT. Its translation: CASTGLGRELFF.

The table lists this clone with a count of one. The gene calls are TRBV12-5 and TRBJ2-5, with D maybe TRBD2 (5 bases). V lost 7 bases, J lost 5 bases, and 14 bases lay in between. Germline CDR1 and CDR2: LGHNT and FRNRAP. This CDR3 comprises 13 residues. Written as DNA, the CDR3 is TGTGCTAGTGCCTTAGAAGGCGGGGAGACCCAGTACTTC. Protein product: CASALEGGETQYF.

The CDR3 sequence is CASSARITSADEQFF. The CDR3, as DNA: TGTGCCAGCAGTGCGCGTATAACTAGCGCAGACGAGCAGTTCTTC. The chain carries TRBV27 and TRBJ2-1, with TRBD2 identical over 7 bases. Germline trimming cut 5 bases from V and 10 bases from J; bases unmatched to any gene: 14. The CDR3 runs to 15 residues. Germline V CDR1 and CDR2: MNHEY, SMNVEV (reference sequence).

The CDR3 is CASRTYSGGTYEQYF. CDR3 sequence (DNA): TGTGCCAGTAGGACCTATAGCGGGGGAACTTACGAGCAGTACTTC. The chain uses TRBV19 and TRBJ2-7; 9 nucleotides line up with TRBD2. Germline V gene data show CDR1 as LNHDA and CDR2 as SQIVND (reference sequence). Trimming took 6 bases from V and 4 from J; bases not matched to a gene: 10. The CDR3 is 15 residues long.

The CDR3 loop is CASSLWTGSSYEQYF. CDR3 in DNA: TGTGCCAGCAGCTTATGGACAGGATCATCCTACGAGCAGTACTTC. This chain links TRBV7-2 with TRBJ2-7, with 7 bases that match TRBD1. The CDR3 runs 15 residues. V shed 2 bases and J 1 base; nucleotides not matched to a gene: 5. Per the germline V gene, CDR1 is SGHTA and CDR2 is FQGNSA.

The chain is built from TRBV2 and TRBJ1-1; D not certain. The CDR3 totals 13 residues. V lost 4 bases and J lost 0, with 6 bases in between. CDR1 SNHLY and CDR2 FYNNEI come from the germline V gene. The CDR3 nucleotides are TGTGCCAGCAGTGCTGAGGTGAACACTGAAGCTTTCTTT. Its translation: CASSAEVNTEAFF.

The chain joins TRBV5-6 to TRBJ1-2; a possible D gene is TRBD1 (5 bases). Between the trimmed V and J ends, which lost 4 bases and 4 bases, there was a span of 14 bases. The CDR3 spans 14 residues. The V gene's germline CDR1 is SGHDT and CDR2 YYEEEE. The CDR3 DNA follows: TGTGCCAGCAGCCTGACGGGGGTGGGCTATGGCTACACCTTC. Translation: CASSLTGVGYGYTF.

This clone was counted once. CDR3 sequence (DNA): TGCAGCGGGGTTACAGGGCGAGAGACCCAGTACTTC. Residues: CSGVTGRETQYF. V gene TRBV29-1 combines with J gene TRBJ2-5, with a weak D call TRBD1 (6 bases). V lost 7 bases to trimming and J lost 4 bases, with 13 bases between them. CDR1 is SQVTM, CDR2 ANQGSEA, per germline. This CDR3 has 12 amino acids.

The rearrangement links TRBV6-5 to TRBJ2-7, with a tentative D call TRBD1 (5 bases). The CDR3 totals 14 residues. V lost 4 bases and J 6 bases, leaving 16 bases between the germline ends. Germline-derived CDR1 and CDR2 are MNHEY and SVGAGI. CDR3 DNA: TGTGCCAGCAGTTGGGGCGAAGGGGTAGGCGAGCAGTACTTC. Protein product: CASSWGEGVGEQYF.

The V call is TRBV4-1, the J call TRBJ2-5; 7 bases align to TRBD2. The germline gives CDR1 MGHRA, CDR2 YSYEKL. This CDR3 is built from 18 residues. V was clipped by 3 bases and J by 5 bases; unmatched bases: 18. CDR3 residues: CASSQHPLRGRAWETQYF. The CDR3 DNA is TGCGCCAGCAGCCAGCACCCCCTGCGGGGGAGGGCCTGGGAGACCCAGTACTTC.

The rearrangement joins TRBV18 to TRBJ2-3, with D perhaps TRBD1 (5 bases). V was shortened by 0 bases and J by 0 bases, with 13 bases between the two germline ends. Germline loops: CDR1 KGHSH, CDR2 LQKENI. This CDR3 contains 17 residues. The CDR3: CASSPPGLGASTDTQYF. CDR3 nucleotide sequence: TGTGCCAGCTCACCACCGGGTTTAGGGGCGAGCACAGATACGCAGTATTTT.

DNA for the CDR3: TGTGCCAGCAGTTTTAGAGGTAATGAGCAGTTCTTC. This translates into CASSFRGNEQFF. The gene calls are TRBV27 and TRBJ2-1; D unresolved. Trimming took off 3 bases at V and 7 bases at J, with 7 bases between the two ends. Germline CDR1 reads MNHEY; CDR2 reads SMNVEV (reference sequence). This CDR3 region has 12 residues.

The chain employs TRBV4-3 and TRBJ2-5; 9 nucleotides line up with TRBD1. V was clipped by 1 base and J by 3 bases; unmatched bases: 3. Germline CDR1 LGHNA, CDR2 YSLEER. This CDR3 is 15 amino acids long. This CDR3 is CASSQGDRAEETQYF. The CDR3 DNA reads TGCGCCAGCAGCCAAGGGGACAGGGCCGAAGAGACCCAGTACTTC.

The gene calls are TRBV6-5 and TRBJ1-1; tentative D call: TRBD1 (5 bases). CDR3 length: 13 residues. Germline loops: CDR1 MNHEY, CDR2 SVGAGI. Trimming removed 6 bases from V and 4 bases from J, with 12 bases in between. Here the CDR3 reads CASRRGGSTEAFF. The CDR3 DNA reads TGTGCCAGCAGGCGGGGGGGGAGCACTGAAGCTTTCTTT.

The chain employs TRBV7-2 and TRBJ2-1; the match to TRBD1 covers 10 bases. V shed 2 bases, J shed 7 bases, and the junction held 8 bases outside the gene matches. The CDR3 covers 16 residues. Germline-derived CDR1 and CDR2 are SGHTA and FQGNSA. CDR3 coding DNA: TGTGCCAGCAGCTTATCCGGACAGGGGGGATGGAATGAGCAGTTCTTC. Translating gives CASSLSGQGGWNEQFF. The variable domain in full, with the rest retrieved from reference TRBV7-2 and TRBJ2-1, is GAGVSQSPSNKVTEKGKDVELRCDPISGHTALYWYRQSLGQGLEFLIYFQGNSAPDKSGLPSDRFSAERTGGSVSTLTIQRTQQEDSAVYLCASSLSGQGGWNEQFFGPGTRLTVL.

The chain is built from TRBV4-3 and TRBJ2-6; no reliable D call. V was pared by 4 bases and J by 0 bases, with 7 bases between. The CDR3 is 15 residues long. Germline V CDR1 and CDR2: LGHNA, YSLEER. The CDR3 region has the DNA TGCGCCAGCAGCCCATGGGCCTCTGGGGCCAACGTCCTGACTTTC. It codes for CASSPWASGANVLTF.

The rearrangement uses TRBV25-1 and TRBJ2-1, with D tentatively TRBD1 (5 bases). The CDR3 runs to 14 residues. The germline V gene has CDR1 MGHDK and CDR2 SYGVNS. V lost 6 bases to trimming and J lost 6 bases, with 15 bases between them. This CDR3 is CASRAIGQFNEQFF. The CDR3 bases are TGTGCCAGCAGGGCAATCGGACAATTCAATGAGCAGTTCTTC.

CDR3 region: CASRRTGIGETQYF. The CDR3 nucleotides are TGTGCCAGCAGACGGACAGGCATAGGGGAGACCCAGTACTTC. J is TRBJ2-5 and V is TRBV27; 7 bases are a match to TRBD1. V was clipped by 6 bases and J by 5 bases; unmatched bases: 9. The CDR3 length is 14 residues. CDR1 is MNHEY, CDR2 SMNVEV, per germline (reference sequence).

This chain connects TRBV19 to TRBJ1-2, with 8 bases fitting TRBD1. The CDR3 extends over 17 amino acids. Germline CDR1 reads LNHDA; CDR2 reads SQIVND (reference sequence). J gave up 4 bases and V 6 bases, and 16 bases lay outside the gene matches. The CDR3: CASSPLGQAPALYGYTF. The CDR3 bases are TGTGCCAGTAGCCCCTTGGGACAGGCCCCTGCCCTCTATGGCTACACCTTC. Drawing the rest from reference TRBV19 and TRBJ1-2, the complete variable domain is DGGITQSPKYLFRKEGQNVTLSCEQNLNHDAMYWYRQDPGQGLRLIYYSQIVNDFQKGDIAEGYSVSREKKESFPLTVTSAQKNPTAFYLCASSPLGQAPALYGYTFGSGTRLTVV.

The chain carries TRBV19 and TRBJ2-3; 12 bases match TRBD1. The trim removed 9 bases at V and 5 bases at J, leaving 6 bases unmatched. Germline CDR1 is LNHDA and CDR2 is SQIVND (reference sequence). The CDR3 covers 14 residues. CDR3 nucleotides: TGTGCCAGCCGGGACAGGGGGCAGGGAGATACGCAGTATTTT. Protein sequence: CASRDRGQGDTQYF.

The chain joins TRBV11-2 to TRBJ1-1; a possible D gene is TRBD1 (6 bases). This CDR3 region has 13 residues. Per germline, CDR1 SGHAT and CDR2 FQNNGV. CDR3 nucleotide sequence: TGTGCGGCCTTGGGGGGGCGGAACACTGAAGCTTTCTTT. Translated: CAALGGRNTEAFF. Full variable domain (remainder filled in from reference TRBV11-2 and TRBJ1-1): EAGVAQSPRYKIIEKRQSVAFWCNPISGHATLYWYQQILGQGPKLLIQFQNNGVVDDSQLPKDRFSAERLKGVDSTLKIQPAKLEDSAVYLCAALGGRNTEAFFGQGTRLTVV.

The chain employs TRBV14 and TRBJ2-1, with D perhaps TRBD2 (5 bases). The V and J ends lost 3 bases and 9 bases respectively, with 27 bases between them. Germline CDR1 and CDR2: SGHDN and FVKESK. This CDR3 spans 18 amino acids. The CDR3 is CASSHGLEEMIPMGEQFF. The CDR3 DNA follows: TGTGCCAGCAGCCACGGGTTGGAGGAGATGATCCCAATGGGTGAGCAGTTCTTC.